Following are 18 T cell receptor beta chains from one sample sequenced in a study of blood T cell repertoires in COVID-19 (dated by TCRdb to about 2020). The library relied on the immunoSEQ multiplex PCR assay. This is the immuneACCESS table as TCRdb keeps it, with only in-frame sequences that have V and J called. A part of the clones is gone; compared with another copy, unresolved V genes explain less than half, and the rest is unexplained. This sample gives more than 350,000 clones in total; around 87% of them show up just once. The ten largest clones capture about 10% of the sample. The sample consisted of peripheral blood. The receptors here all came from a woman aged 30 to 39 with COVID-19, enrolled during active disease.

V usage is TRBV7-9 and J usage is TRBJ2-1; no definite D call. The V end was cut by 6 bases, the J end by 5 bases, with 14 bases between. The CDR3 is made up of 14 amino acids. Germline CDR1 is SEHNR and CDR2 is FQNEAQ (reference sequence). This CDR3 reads CASRERFWDNEQFF. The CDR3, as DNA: TGTGCCAGCAGGGAGAGGTTCTGGGACAATGAGCAGTTCTTC.

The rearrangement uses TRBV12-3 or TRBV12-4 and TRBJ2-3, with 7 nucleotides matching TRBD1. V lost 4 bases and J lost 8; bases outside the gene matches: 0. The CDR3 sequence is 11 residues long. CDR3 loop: CASSYRGTQYF. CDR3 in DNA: TGTGCCAGCAGTTACAGGGGTACGCAGTATTTT.

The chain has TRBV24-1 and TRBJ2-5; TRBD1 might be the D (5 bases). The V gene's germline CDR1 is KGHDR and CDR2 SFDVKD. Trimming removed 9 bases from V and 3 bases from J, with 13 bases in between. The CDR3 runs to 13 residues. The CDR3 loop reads CATGDSDKETQYF. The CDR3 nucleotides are TGTGCCACCGGAGACAGTGACAAAGAGACCCAGTACTTC.

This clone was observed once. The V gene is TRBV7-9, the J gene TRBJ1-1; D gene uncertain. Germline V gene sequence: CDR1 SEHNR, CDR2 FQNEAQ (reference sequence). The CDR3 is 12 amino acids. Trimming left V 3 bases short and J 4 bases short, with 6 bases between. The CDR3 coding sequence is TGTGCCAGCAGCTTTCGTCGCACTGAAGCTTTCTTT. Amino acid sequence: CASSFRRTEAFF.

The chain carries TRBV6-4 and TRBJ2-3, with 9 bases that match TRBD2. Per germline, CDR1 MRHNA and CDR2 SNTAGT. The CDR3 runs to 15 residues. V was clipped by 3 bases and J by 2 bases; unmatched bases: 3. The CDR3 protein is CASSERTSATDTQYF. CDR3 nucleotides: TGTGCCAGCAGTGAAAGGACTAGCGCCACAGATACGCAGTATTTT.

The CDR3 protein is CASSPPGLAGGPYEQYF. CDR3 nucleotide sequence: TGTGCCAGCAGTCCCCCGGGACTAGCGGGAGGGCCTTACGAGCAGTACTTC. The V gene is TRBV27, the J gene TRBJ2-7; 16 bases align to TRBD2. Germline V gene lookup returns CDR1 MNHEY and CDR2 SMNVEV (reference sequence). The CDR3 is 17 amino acids. Trimming removed 5 bases from V and 4 bases from J; junction bases left unmatched: 8.

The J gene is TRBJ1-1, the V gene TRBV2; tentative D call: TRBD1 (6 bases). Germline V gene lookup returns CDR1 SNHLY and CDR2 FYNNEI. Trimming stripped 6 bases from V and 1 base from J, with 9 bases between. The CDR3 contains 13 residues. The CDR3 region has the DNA TGTGCCAGCAGGGACAGCTGGAACACTGAAGCTTTCTTT. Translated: CASRDSWNTEAFF.

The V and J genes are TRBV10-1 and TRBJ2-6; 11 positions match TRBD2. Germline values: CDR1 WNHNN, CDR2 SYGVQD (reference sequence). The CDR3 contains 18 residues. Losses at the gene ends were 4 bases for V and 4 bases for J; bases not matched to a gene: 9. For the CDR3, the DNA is TGCGCCAGCAGTGCCGGGACTAGCGGTGCGTCCGGGGCCAACGTCCTGACTTTC. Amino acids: CASSAGTSGASGANVLTF.

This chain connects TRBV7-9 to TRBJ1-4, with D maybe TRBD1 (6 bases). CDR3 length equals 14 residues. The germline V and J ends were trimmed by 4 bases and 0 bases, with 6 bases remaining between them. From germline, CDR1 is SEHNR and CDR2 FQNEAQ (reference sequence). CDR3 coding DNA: TGTGCCAGCAGCTGGACAGCAACTAATGAAAAACTGTTTTTT. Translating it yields CASSWTATNEKLFF.

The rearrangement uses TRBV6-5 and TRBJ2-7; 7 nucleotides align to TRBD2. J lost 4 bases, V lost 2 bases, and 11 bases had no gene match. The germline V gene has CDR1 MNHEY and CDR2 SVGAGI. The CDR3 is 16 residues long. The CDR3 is CASSYGSTSVIYEQYF. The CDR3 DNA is TGTGCCAGCAGTTACGGGAGTACTAGCGTAATTTACGAGCAGTACTTC.

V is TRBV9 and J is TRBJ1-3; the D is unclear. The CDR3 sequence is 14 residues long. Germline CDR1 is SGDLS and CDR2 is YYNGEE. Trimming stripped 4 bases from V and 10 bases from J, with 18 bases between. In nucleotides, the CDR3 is TGTGCCAGCAGCTTCCGGGTCGCGAGCGATACCATATATTTT. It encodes CASSFRVASDTIYF. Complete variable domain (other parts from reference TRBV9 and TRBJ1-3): DSGVTQTPKHLITATGQRVTLRCSPRSGDLSVYWYQQSLDQGLQFLIQYYNGEERAKGNILERFSAQQFPDLHSELNLSSLELGDSALYFCASSFRVASDTIYFGEGSWLTVV.

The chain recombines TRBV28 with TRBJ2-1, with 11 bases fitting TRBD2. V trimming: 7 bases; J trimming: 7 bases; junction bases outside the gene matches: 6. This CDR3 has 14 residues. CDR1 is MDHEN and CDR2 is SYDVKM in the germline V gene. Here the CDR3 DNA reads TGTGCCAGCACCCCTAGCGGGAGGCGTAATGAGCAGTTCTTC. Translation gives CASTPSGRRNEQFF. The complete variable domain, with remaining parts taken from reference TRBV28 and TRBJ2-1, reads DVKVTQSSRYLVKRTGEKVFLECVQDMDHENMFWYRQDPGLGLRLIYFSYDVKMKEKGDIPEGYSVSREKKERFSLILESASTNQTSMYLCASTPSGRRNEQFFGPGTRLTVL.

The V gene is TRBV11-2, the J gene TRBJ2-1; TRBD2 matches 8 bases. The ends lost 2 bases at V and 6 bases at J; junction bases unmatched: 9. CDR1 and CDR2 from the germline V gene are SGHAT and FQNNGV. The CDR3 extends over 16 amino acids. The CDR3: CASSLRGGGNFNEQFF. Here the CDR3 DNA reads TGTGCCAGCAGCTTACGGGGGGGAGGGAATTTCAATGAGCAGTTCTTC. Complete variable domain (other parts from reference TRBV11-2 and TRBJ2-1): EAGVAQSPRYKIIEKRQSVAFWCNPISGHATLYWYQQILGQGPKLLIQFQNNGVVDDSQLPKDRFSAERLKGVDSTLKIQPAKLEDSAVYLCASSLRGGGNFNEQFFGPGTRLTVL.

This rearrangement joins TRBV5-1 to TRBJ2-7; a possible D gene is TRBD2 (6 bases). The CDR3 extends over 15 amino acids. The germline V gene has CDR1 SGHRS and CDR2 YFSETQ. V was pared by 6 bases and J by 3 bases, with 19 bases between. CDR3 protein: CASKEGTAGLYEQYF. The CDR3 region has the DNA TGCGCCAGCAAGGAGGGGACGGCGGGACTCTACGAGCAGTACTTC. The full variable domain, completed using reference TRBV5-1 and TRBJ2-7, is KAGVTQTPRYLIKTRGQQVTLSCSPISGHRSVSWYQQTPGQGLQFLFEYFSETQRNKGNFPGRFSGRQFSNSRSEMNVSTLELGDSALYLCASKEGTAGLYEQYFGPGTRLTVT.

CDR3 in amino acids: CATLTSRGRGNTIYF. The CDR3 DNA sequence: TGTGCCACCTTAACCTCCAGGGGGCGCGGAAACACCATATATTTT. The chain employs TRBV10-3 and TRBJ1-3; 8 nucleotides agree with TRBD1. From germline, CDR1 is ENHRY and CDR2 SYGVKD. V was clipped by 10 bases and J by 4 bases; unmatched bases: 12. There are 15 residues in the CDR3.

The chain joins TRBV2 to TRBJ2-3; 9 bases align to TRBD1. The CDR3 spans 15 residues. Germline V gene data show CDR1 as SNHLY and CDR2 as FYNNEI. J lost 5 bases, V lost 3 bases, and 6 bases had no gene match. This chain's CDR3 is CASSDGTGFQDTQYF. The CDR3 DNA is TGTGCCAGCAGTGATGGGACAGGGTTTCAAGATACGCAGTATTTT.

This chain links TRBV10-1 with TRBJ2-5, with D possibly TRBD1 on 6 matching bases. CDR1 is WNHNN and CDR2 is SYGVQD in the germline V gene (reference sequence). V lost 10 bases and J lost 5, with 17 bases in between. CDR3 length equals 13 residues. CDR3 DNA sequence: TGCGCCAACGTGACAGGACCACAGGAGACCCAGTACTTC. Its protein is CANVTGPQETQYF.

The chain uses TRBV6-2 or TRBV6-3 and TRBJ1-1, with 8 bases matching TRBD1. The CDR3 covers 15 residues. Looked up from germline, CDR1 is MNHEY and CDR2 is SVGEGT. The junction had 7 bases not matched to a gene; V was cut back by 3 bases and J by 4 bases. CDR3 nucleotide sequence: TGTGCCAGCAGTTATTTAGCAGGGGGCATCACTGAAGCTTTCTTT. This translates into CASSYLAGGITEAFF.